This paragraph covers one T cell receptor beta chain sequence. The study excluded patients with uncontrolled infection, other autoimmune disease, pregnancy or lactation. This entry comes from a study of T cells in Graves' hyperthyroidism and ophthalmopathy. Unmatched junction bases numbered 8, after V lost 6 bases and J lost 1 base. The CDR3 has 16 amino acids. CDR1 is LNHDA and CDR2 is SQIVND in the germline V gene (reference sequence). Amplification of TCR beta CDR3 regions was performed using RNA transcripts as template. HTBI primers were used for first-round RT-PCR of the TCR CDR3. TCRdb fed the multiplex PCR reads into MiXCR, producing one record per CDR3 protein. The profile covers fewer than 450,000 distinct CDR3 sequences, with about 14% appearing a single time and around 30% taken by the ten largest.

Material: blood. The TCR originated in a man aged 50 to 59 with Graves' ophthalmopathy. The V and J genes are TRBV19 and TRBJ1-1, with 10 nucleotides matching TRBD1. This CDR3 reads CASRIGQGDTNTEAFF. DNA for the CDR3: TGTGCCAGTAGAATTGGACAGGGGGATACGAACACTGAAGCTTTCTTT.